These 31 T cell receptor beta chains were all obtained from the same sample, sequenced in a study of T cell responses to AZD1222 COVID-19 vaccine. Profiled with immunoSEQ multiplex PCR; TCRdb holds only in-frame clones, not every one. The repertoire holds roughly 110,000 clones, with roughly 89% as singletons. The source was peripheral blood, collected on day 0 of AZD1222 vaccination. The receptors come from an adult in good health.

This rearrangement joins TRBV5-1 to TRBJ1-6; unclear D gene. Germline V CDR1 and CDR2: SGHRS, YFSETQ. With 0 bases removed from V and 4 bases from J, the gap between germline ends came to 5 bases. This CDR3 is 14 amino acids long. CDR3: CASSLAVYNSPLHF. The CDR3 nucleotides read TGCGCCAGCAGCTTGGCGGTGTATAATTCACCCCTCCACTTT.

The chain has TRBV15 and TRBJ1-1, with TRBD1 matching 8 bases. This CDR3 comprises 14 residues. Trimming took 9 bases from V and 3 from J; bases not matched to a gene: 9. CDR1 LNHNV and CDR2 YYDKDF come from the germline V gene (reference sequence). CDR3 nucleotides: TGTGCCACGGCGGACAGGGTACTGGACACTGAAGCTTTCTTT. As protein: CATADRVLDTEAFF.

The rearrangement uses TRBV7-8 and TRBJ1-3; D is unresolved. Trimming removed 5 bases from V and 4 bases from J, with 9 bases in between. This CDR3 region has 13 residues. The germline V gene has CDR1 SGHVS and CDR2 FQNEAQ. For the CDR3, the DNA is TGTGCCAGCAGCCTGGGGTTAGGAAACACCATATATTTT. Its protein is CASSLGLGNTIYF.

The V gene is TRBV2, the J gene TRBJ1-1; D gene uncertain. CDR3 length equals 13 residues. Germline CDR1 SNHLY, CDR2 FYNNEI. The germline V and J ends were trimmed by 7 bases and 0 bases, with 9 bases remaining between them. CDR3 region: CASTESMNTEAFF. The CDR3 DNA sequence: TGTGCCAGCACAGAGAGCATGAACACTGAAGCTTTCTTT. The full variable domain, in which reference TRBV2 and TRBJ1-1 provide the parts outside the CDR3, is EPEVTQTPSHQVTQMGQEVILRCVPISNHLYFYWYRQILGQKVEFLVSFYNNEISEKSEIFDDQFSVERPDGSNFTLKIRSTKLEDSAMYFCASTESMNTEAFFGQGTRLTVV.

The chain links TRBV7-2 to TRBJ1-3; D not certain. V was trimmed by 4 bases and J by 0 bases, leaving 13 bases between them. Germline lookup yields CDR1 SGHTA and CDR2 FQGNSA. This CDR3 comprises 16 residues. For the CDR3, the DNA is TGTGCCAGCAGCTATCTGTCCTTACCCTCTGGAAACACCATATATTTT. The encoded protein is CASSYLSLPSGNTIYF.

This clone was seen a handful of times. The rearrangement links TRBV4-1 to TRBJ1-5; D is perhaps TRBD1 (6 bases). The germline gives CDR1 MGHRA, CDR2 YSYEKL. The length of the CDR3 is 14 residues. Trimming removed 6 bases from V and 1 base from J, with 10 bases in between. The CDR3 protein is CASREQGSNQPQHF. In DNA form, the CDR3 reads TGCGCCAGCAGAGAACAGGGAAGCAATCAGCCCCAGCATTTT.

This chain connects TRBV11-1 to TRBJ2-5, with unresolved D. The CDR3 runs 13 residues. Between the trimmed V and J ends, which lost 1 base and 1 base, there was a span of 4 bases. Germline V gives CDR1 SGHAT, CDR2 FQDESV (reference sequence). CDR3 protein: CASSLGLQETQYF. DNA for the CDR3: TGTGCCAGCAGCTTAGGCCTCCAAGAGACCCAGTACTTC.

This chain links TRBV9 with TRBJ1-3, with D perhaps TRBD1 (6 bases). Trimming took 3 bases from V and 4 from J, leaving 14 bases between them. CDR3 length: 15 amino acids. The germline gives CDR1 SGDLS, CDR2 YYNGEE. CDR3 amino acids: CASSAKGGSGNTIYF. The CDR3 coding sequence is TGTGCCAGCAGCGCGAAGGGGGGATCCGGAAACACCATATATTTT.

This chain joins TRBV7-2 and TRBJ2-7, with D uncertain. Germline V gene data show CDR1 as SGHTA and CDR2 as FQGNSA. Trimming removed 4 bases at V and 5 bases at J, with 6 bases between. This CDR3 is 11 amino acids long. In DNA form, the CDR3 reads TGTGCCAGCAGCTGGAAGAACGAGCAGTACTTC. Protein sequence: CASSWKNEQYF.

The V call is TRBV2, the J call TRBJ2-3; weak D call: TRBD2 (6 bases). Trimming shortened V by 7 bases and J by 0 bases, and 11 bases separated the two germline ends. The CDR3 runs to 14 residues. Germline CDR1 and CDR2: SNHLY and FYNNEI. DNA for the CDR3: TGTGCCAGCAAGAGGGGACTCAGCACAGATACGCAGTATTTT. This codes for CASKRGLSTDTQYF.

CDR3 bases: TGTGCCAGCAGCCGGAGTATCAGGGACAGCAATCAGCCCCAGCATTTT. Translation: CASSRSIRDSNQPQHF. The genes are TRBV7-8 and TRBJ1-5, with D possibly matching TRBD1 (5 bases). The germline CDR1 and CDR2 sequences are SGHVS and FQNEAQ. There are 16 residues in the CDR3. V lost 5 bases, J lost 1 base, and 15 bases lay in between.

This chain connects TRBV2 to TRBJ1-3; D unclear. The CDR3 consists of 12 residues. Germline V gives CDR1 SNHLY, CDR2 FYNNEI. V gave up 6 bases and J gave up 3 bases, with 6 bases separating them. CDR3 sequence reads: CASREVGNTIYF. CDR3 DNA sequence: TGTGCCAGCAGGGAGGTTGGAAACACCATATATTTT.

This clone was detected only once. V and J are TRBV6-5 and TRBJ1-2; D is unresolved. Germline CDR1 and CDR2: MNHEY and SVGAGI. The CDR3 runs to 15 residues. V was clipped by 2 bases and J by 1 base, with 11 bases between them. The CDR3 loop is CASSYTGINNYGYTF. The CDR3 DNA reads as TGTGCCAGCAGTTACACGGGGATCAATAACTATGGCTACACCTTC.

The chain links TRBV14 to TRBJ1-1; tentatively, D is TRBD1 (5 bases). Germline V gene sequence: CDR1 SGHDN, CDR2 FVKESK. V was trimmed by 6 bases and J by 8 bases, leaving 16 bases between them. This CDR3 has 13 amino acids. The CDR3 is CASSTPGNREAFF. The CDR3 region has the DNA TGTGCCAGCAGTACGCCAGGGAACAGGGAAGCTTTCTTT.

This clone has a single count. The J gene is TRBJ1-4, the V gene TRBV18; D may be TRBD1 (5 bases). Germline V gene lookup returns CDR1 KGHSH and CDR2 LQKENI. The V end lost 1 base, the J end lost 7 bases, and 13 bases lay between the germline ends. The CDR3 loop spans 15 amino acids. The chain's CDR3 is CASSPHKGGGEKLFF. DNA of the CDR3: TGTGCCAGCTCACCACACAAGGGCGGGGGTGAAAAACTGTTTTTT.

The chain recombines TRBV18 with TRBJ1-1; D ambiguous. This CDR3 spans 13 amino acids. Germline V gene sequence: CDR1 KGHSH, CDR2 LQKENI. V was trimmed by 3 bases and J by 1 base, leaving 6 bases between them. Here the CDR3 DNA reads TGTGCCAGCTCACCGCAGGAGAACACTGAAGCTTTCTTT. It is translated as CASSPQENTEAFF.

V usage is TRBV6-6 and J usage is TRBJ2-3; 8 nucleotides line up with TRBD1. V dropped 4 bases and J dropped 1; count of bases not matched to a gene: 1. CDR1 is MNHNY and CDR2 is SVGAGI in the germline V gene (reference sequence). CDR3 length: 14 residues. The CDR3 sequence: CASSSQGGTDTQYF. For the CDR3, the DNA is TGTGCCAGCAGTTCACAGGGGGGCACAGATACGCAGTATTTT.

The V call is TRBV5-4, the J call TRBJ2-1, with D unclear. The CDR3 runs 15 residues. Germline V gene lookup returns CDR1 SGHNT and CDR2 YYREEE (reference sequence). Deletions cut 7 bases from V and 1 base from J, with 15 bases between. The CDR3 here is CASSLFSGSYNEQFF. CDR3 DNA: TGTGCCAGCTCCCTGTTCTCAGGATCCTACAATGAGCAGTTCTTC.

This clone was seen once. The chain uses TRBV27 and TRBJ2-3; the D is unclear. CDR1 and CDR2 from the germline V gene are MNHEY and SMNVEV (reference sequence). The V end was cut by 2 bases, the J end by 1 base, with 4 bases between. The CDR3 sequence is 13 residues long. The DNA of the CDR3 is TGTGCCAGCAGTTTAACAGGCACAGATACGCAGTATTTT. This encodes CASSLTGTDTQYF.

V usage is TRBV6-5 and J usage is TRBJ1-1, with 9 bases fitting TRBD1. V dropped 8 bases and J dropped 2; count of bases not matched to a gene: 3. The CDR3 runs to 13 residues. The germline gives CDR1 MNHEY, CDR2 SVGAGI. This CDR3 reads CASGTGINTEAFF. The CDR3 DNA follows: TGTGCCAGCGGGACAGGGATTAACACTGAAGCTTTCTTT.

The V gene is TRBV6-2 or TRBV6-3, the J gene TRBJ1-5, with TRBD1 matching 9 bases. The CDR3 covers 19 residues. V lost 2 bases, J lost 2 bases, and 13 bases stayed unmatched. Germline assignment: CDR1 MNHEY and CDR2 SVGEGT. The CDR3 sequence: CASSYLVVNRDRGNQPQHF. CDR3 bases: TGTGCCAGCAGTTACCTCGTTGTGAATAGGGACAGGGGCAATCAGCCCCAGCATTTT.

This chain links TRBV7-2 with TRBJ2-7; a possible D gene is TRBD1 (5 bases). The CDR3 consists of 13 residues. The V and J ends lost 0 bases and 5 bases respectively, with 8 bases between them. Germline V gives CDR1 SGHTA, CDR2 FQGNSA. CDR3 protein: CASSLAGPHEQYF. In nucleotides, the CDR3 is TGTGCCAGCAGCTTAGCGGGGCCCCACGAGCAGTACTTC.

The chain couples TRBV18 to TRBJ1-1; D is unresolved. In germline, CDR1 is KGHSH, CDR2 LQKENI. The V gene lost 5 bases and the J gene lost 3 bases, with 13 bases spanning the gap. The CDR3 length is 14 residues. The CDR3 here is CASSAREGDTEAFF. CDR3 bases: TGTGCCAGCTCAGCACGCGAGGGTGACACTGAAGCTTTCTTT. Complete variable domain (other parts from reference TRBV18 and TRBJ1-1): NAGVMQNPRHLVRRRGQEARLRCSPMKGHSHVYWYRQLPEEGLKFMVYLQKENIIDESGMPKERFSAEFPKEGPSILRIQQVVRGDSAAYFCASSAREGDTEAFFGQGTRLTVV.

The genes are TRBV10-2 and TRBJ1-2; D gene unclear. V was cut by 0 bases and J by 1 base, with 6 bases left in between. CDR3 size: 14 residues. The germline CDR1 and CDR2 sequences are WSHSY and SAAADI. CDR3 sequence: CASSESWVNYGYTF. The CDR3 DNA follows: TGCGCCAGCAGTGAGTCTTGGGTTAACTATGGCTACACCTTC.

The chain couples TRBV19 to TRBJ1-3; no clear D gene. Germline lookup yields CDR1 LNHDA and CDR2 SQIVND (reference sequence). V gave up 9 bases and J gave up 0 bases, with 9 bases separating them. The CDR3 covers 13 residues. CDR3 coding DNA: TGTGCCAGCCTCGGGTACTCTGGAAACACCATATATTTT. Its protein is CASLGYSGNTIYF.

This chain uses TRBV28 with TRBJ2-7, with 7 bases aligning to TRBD1. There are 16 residues in the CDR3. With 5 bases clipped from V and 4 bases from J, the junction kept 14 bases outside the gene matches. The germline CDR1 and CDR2 sequences are MDHEN and SYDVKM. In nucleotides, the CDR3 is TGTGCCAGCAGTAACCTGCCGGGACAGCCGAATTACGAGCAGTACTTC. It encodes CASSNLPGQPNYEQYF.

CDR3 DNA: TGCAGTGCCGAGACTTTCACTGAAGCTTTCTTT. Amino acid sequence: CSAETFTEAFF. V usage is TRBV20-1 and J usage is TRBJ1-1; D gene unclear. The CDR3 covers 11 residues. Germline CDR1 reads DFQATT; CDR2 reads SNEGSKA (reference sequence). Trimming shortened V by 6 bases and J by 4 bases, and 9 bases separated the two germline ends.

The chain links TRBV9 to TRBJ2-5, with TRBD2 as a possible D gene (6 bases). CDR3 size: 15 residues. The V gene's germline CDR1 is SGDLS and CDR2 YYNGEE. V dropped 0 bases and J dropped 0 bases, with 9 bases sitting between them. CDR3 protein: CASSVGGNYQETQYF. The CDR3 DNA reads as TGTGCCAGCAGCGTAGGCGGGAACTACCAAGAGACCCAGTACTTC.

The chain joins TRBV6-6 to TRBJ1-2; TRBD1 matches at 10 bases. With 6 bases clipped from V and 5 bases from J, the junction kept 6 bases outside the gene matches. CDR3 length: 14 residues. The germline CDR1 and CDR2 sequences are MNHNY and SVGAGI (reference sequence). This CDR3 is CASRGTGEGYGYTF. The CDR3 DNA reads TGTGCCAGCAGGGGGACAGGGGAGGGGTATGGCTACACCTTC.

The chain employs TRBV18 and TRBJ2-3, with D perhaps TRBD1 (6 bases). Germline V gene data show CDR1 as KGHSH and CDR2 as LQKENI. This CDR3 contains 15 residues. Trimming stripped 1 base from V and 2 bases from J, with 10 bases between. CDR3 in DNA: TGTGCCAGCTCACCACTAGGACAGTCCACAGATACGCAGTATTTT. This sequence encodes CASSPLGQSTDTQYF.

The chain has TRBV10-3 and TRBJ2-3, with 13 bases lining up with TRBD2. The CDR3 runs to 17 residues. Germline lookup yields CDR1 ENHRY and CDR2 SYGVKD. Trimming at V came to 0 bases and at J to 4 bases, leaving 4 bases not matched to a gene. The CDR3 coding sequence is TGTGCCATCAGTGAGTCGGGGACTAGCGGGGATGCAGATACGCAGTATTTT. It specifies CAISESGTSGDADTQYF.